A selection of T cell receptor beta chains follows, all from one sample in a study of PD-L1 blockade in urothelial cancer. Method: immunoSEQ multiplex PCR; TCRdb's copy keeps in-frame clones and lacks some. The sample has about 56,000 clones, less than 90% seen once. The sequencing here drew on PBMCs, taken around atezolizumab (anti-PD-L1) treatment. The receptors stem from a man in his 70s with urothelial cancer. The CDR3 runs from the conserved cysteine through the conserved F or W. A D gene is named only where the DNA matches it firmly. The size entry is marked missing in some rows and otherwise reads once, few, many or a size class.

TRBJ2-3 | - | TRBV4-2 | - | TGTGCCAGCAGCCAAGAACGCGGGTCTGCAGATACGCAGTATTTT | CASSQERGSADTQYF
TRBJ2-1 | - | TRBV5-1 | TRBD1 | TGCGCCAGCAGCACTGGGACAGGGGGCTACAATGAGCAGTTCTTC | CASSTGTGGYNEQFF
TRBJ2-5 | - | TRBV18 | - | TGTGCCAGCTCACTCAGGTTAGGATCCTCTAAAGAAGAGACCCAGTACTTC | CASSLRLGSSKEETQYF
TRBJ2-5 | - | TRBV29-1 | TRBD2 | TGCAGCGTTGCCCCTAGCGGGAGAGAGACCCAGTACTTC | CSVAPSGRETQYF
TRBJ1-3 | - | TRBV7-9 | - | TGTGCCAGCAGCTTAGACGGGACAAGGGGAAACACCATATATTTT | CASSLDGTRGNTIYF
TRBJ1-3 | - | TRBV7-9 | - | TGTGCCAGCAGCTCCCCAGGGGCGGCTGGAAACACCATATATTTT | CASSSPGAAGNTIYF
TRBJ1-1 | - | TRBV29-1 | TRBD1 | TGCAGCGTTGAAGATCTTGCAGGGGGCGGGGGTGAAGCTTTCTTT | CSVEDLAGGGGEAFF
TRBJ2-1 | - | TRBV29-1 | TRBD2 | TGCAGCGTCGGCCAGACTAGCGGAAGGGGTAATGAGCAGTTCTTC | CSVGQTSGRGNEQFF
TRBJ2-1 | - | TRBV7-9 | TRBD1 | TGTGCCAGCAGCCTATGGACAGGGGACTACAATGAGCAGTTCTTC | CASSLWTGDYNEQFF
TRBJ1-3 | - | TRBV9 | - | TGTGCCAGCAGCCGCCTAACTGGAAACACCATATATTTT | CASSRLTGNTIYF
TRBJ2-7 | - | TRBV28 | - | TGTGCCAGCAGTTTACGGGGGGCCAACTACGAGCAGTACTTC | CASSLRGANYEQYF
TRBJ1-4 | - | TRBV18 | - | TGTGCCAGCTCACCAGAAGGGGTAGGAGAAAAACTGTTTTTT | CASSPEGVGEKLFF
TRBJ2-7 | medium-sized | TRBV4-1 | - | TGCGCCAGCAGCCAGCCCATGACTGAGCAGTACTTC | CASSQPMTEQYF
TRBJ1-1 | - | TRBV29-1 | - | TGCAGCGTTGCAGGGGAGGGGACTGAAGCTTTCTTT | CSVAGEGTEAFF
TRBJ2-5 | - | TRBV10-3 | - | TGTGCCATCAGTGCTGCTAAGGGGATTCGTGAGGAGACCCAGTACTTC | CAISAAKGIREETQYF
TRBJ2-7 | - | TRBV28 | TRBD1 | TGTGCCAGCAGCTCACCGGGACAGGGGGCCTACGAGCAGTACTTC | CASSSPGQGAYEQYF
TRBJ2-1 | - | TRBV5-8 | TRBD2 | TGTGCCAGCAGCTGGGGACTAGCGGTCTACAATGAGCAGTTCTTC | CASSWGLAVYNEQFF
TRBJ2-1 | - | TRBV10-3 | TRBD2 | TGTGCCATCAGTTCCGGGGCCCCTGTAGCGGGAGAATCGGTGTATGAGCAGTTCTTC | CAISSGAPVAGESVYEQFF
TRBJ2-3 | - | TRBV2 | - | TGTGCCAGCAGTGGGGGGCCAAGCACAGATACGCAGTATTTT | CASSGGPSTDTQYF
TRBJ2-1 | - | TRBV29-1 | TRBD1 | TGCAGCGACATAGGGACAGGGGGGACTGAGCAGTTCTTC | CSDIGTGGTEQFF
TRBJ2-7 | - | TRBV27 | - | TGTGCCAGCAGCCACGACTGGAACGACGAGCAGTACTTC | CASSHDWNDEQYF
TRBJ2-1 | - | TRBV28 | - | TGTGCCAGCAGTTTAATGGGACTTTATGAGCAGTTCTTC | CASSLMGLYEQFF
TRBJ2-1 | - | TRBV10-1 | TRBD2 | TGCGCCAGCAGTGAAAGAATTAGCGGGAGTAGCTCCTACAATGAGCAGTTCTTC | CASSERISGSSSYNEQFF
TRBJ2-7 | - | TRBV7-2 | TRBD2 | TGTGCCAGCAGCTTAGAGTATGTAGGGAGGGGCCACGAGCAGTACTTC | CASSLEYVGRGHEQYF
TRBJ1-5 | once | TRBV19 | - | TGTGCCAGTAGTCAGACACTTTATAGCAATCAGCCCCAGCATTTT | CASSQTLYSNQPQHF
TRBJ1-1 | - | TRBV2 | TRBD1 | TGTGCCAGCAGTGAAAAGGGACAGGGGAGCACTGAAGCTTTCTTT | CASSEKGQGSTEAFF
TRBJ2-1 | once | TRBV5-4 | TRBD2 | TGTGCCAGCAGCTTGGCTAGCGGGTCCTCCTACAATGAGCAGTTCTTC | CASSLASGSSYNEQFF
TRBJ2-1 | - | TRBV7-2 | - | TGTGCCAGCAGCTCCCCGGGACTCTATGGGTCTCCGTTCTTC | CASSSPGLYGSPFF
TRBJ2-5 | - | TRBV5-4 | - | TGTGCCAGCAGCTTGGAGGGGAGGGAGACCCAGTACTTC | CASSLEGRETQYF
TRBJ2-1 | - | TRBV6-1 | - | TGTGCCAGCACAATCATAGGGGATGAGCAGTTCTTC | CASTIIGDEQFF
TRBJ1-5 | - | TRBV28 | TRBD1 | TGTGCCAGCAGGACGAGGGGGCTCGGGAATCAGCCCCAGCATTTT | CASRTRGLGNQPQHF
TRBJ1-1 | few | TRBV6-1 | - | TGTGCCAGCAGCTTAACTGGGAGCACTGAAGCTTTCTTT | CASSLTGSTEAFF
TRBJ2-5 | once | TRBV5-1 | TRBD1 | TGCGCCAGCAGCCGGACAGGGGGTGAGGAGACCCAGTACTTC | CASSRTGGEETQYF
TRBJ2-1 | - | TRBV6-5 | - | TGTGCCAGCAGTTACAGGGCAGCGGCTTCTTACAATGAGCAGTTCTTC | CASSYRAAASYNEQFF
TRBJ2-1 | once | TRBV9 | - | TGTGCCAGCAGCGTAGGTGTAGCGGAGATCAATGAGCAGTTCTTC | CASSVGVAEINEQFF
TRBJ2-7 | once | TRBV10-3 | TRBD2 | TGTGCCATCAGTGCAGGGACTAGCGGGGTCTCCTACGAGCAGTACTTC | CAISAGTSGVSYEQYF
TRBJ1-2 | - | TRBV4-1 | TRBD1 | TGCGCCAGCAGCCTTGTTTTGAGAGGGCGACAGGGGAGGAATGGCTACACCTTC | CASSLVLRGRQGRNGYTF
TRBJ2-2 | - | TRBV5-4 | - | TGTGCCAGCAGCTTGGGTGAGGGTTACACCGGGGAGCTGTTTTTT | CASSLGEGYTGELFF
TRBJ1-5 | - | TRBV12-1 | - | TGTGCCAGCAGCCGGACAGGGGTTGGCAATCAGCCCCAGCATTTT | CASSRTGVGNQPQHF
TRBJ1-1 | - | TRBV14 | - | TGTGCCAGCAGCCAAGTCGGGGGAGGGGCTGAAGCTTTCTTT | CASSQVGGGAEAFF
TRBJ1-3 | - | TRBV27 | - | TGTGCCAGCAGTTTAAGTCCGGGAGGGCGAAACACCATATATTTT | CASSLSPGGRNTIYF
TRBJ2-1 | - | TRBV27 | TRBD2 | TGTGCCAGCAGCCTTATGGGACTAGCGGGAACCTACAATGAGCAGTTCTTC | CASSLMGLAGTYNEQFF
TRBJ2-7 | - | TRBV18 | - | TGTGCCAGCTCAACCCGGGGCGAGCAGTACTTC | CASSTRGEQYF
TRBJ1-5 | - | TRBV7-8 | - | TGTGCCAGCAGCTTAGCCTATGGACTGCCTAATCAGCCCCAGCATTTT | CASSLAYGLPNQPQHF
TRBJ1-4 | - | TRBV19 | TRBD1 | TGTGCCAGTGCGGACAGGGGGCACCCAAATGAAAAACTGTTTTTT | CASADRGHPNEKLFF
TRBJ2-3 | once | TRBV13 | - | TGTGCCAGCAGCTTAGGACACAGATACGCGTATTTT | CASSLGHRYAYF
TRBJ2-7 | few | TRBV27 | TRBD2 | TGTGCCAGCAGTGGGGGACTAGCGGGCTATCCAACCTACGAGCAGTACTTC | CASSGGLAGYPTYEQYF
TRBJ2-6 | - | TRBV6-8 | TRBD2 | TGTGCCAGCAGCCCACTAGCGGGAGGGTTTTCTGGGGCCAACGTCCTGACTTTC | CASSPLAGGFSGANVLTF
TRBJ1-4 | - | TRBV29-1 | - | TGCAGCGCCCACCGGAATGAAAAACTGTTTTTT | CSAHRNEKLFF
TRBJ1-1 | - | TRBV18 | TRBD1 | TGTGCCAGCTCACCAGGGGACAGGGTCACTGAAGCTTTCTTT | CASSPGDRVTEAFF
TRBJ1-1 | - | TRBV6-5 | - | TGTGCCAGCAGTAAAGGACAGAATACTGAAGCTTTCTTT | CASSKGQNTEAFF
TRBJ2-7 | once | TRBV30 | - | TGTGCCTGGAGTGGGCTAGACCCCTACGAGCAGTACTTC | CAWSGLDPYEQYF
TRBJ2-5 | - | TRBV7-9 | - | TGTGCCAGCAGCCGCTCCACTTCGTACCAAGAGACCCAGTACTTC | CASSRSTSYQETQYF
TRBJ2-1 | - | TRBV5-4 | - | TGTGCCAGCAGCTTGGTTGGCGGGACTTTCAATGAGCAGTTCTTC | CASSLVGGTFNEQFF
TRBJ2-7 | - | TRBV30 | - | TGTGCCTGGGGCACAGGGCTCTCCTACGAGCAGTACTTC | CAWGTGLSYEQYF